These 2 T cell receptor beta chains were all obtained from the same sample, sequenced in a study of regulatory T cells in long-lasting Graves disease. Arm-PCR of CDR3 regions and iRepertoire HTBI primers were the basis on which TCR beta libraries were built. TCRdb itself ran the multiplex PCR reads through MiXCR, one entry per CDR3 protein. Of roughly 500,000 distinct CDR3 sequences in the sample, around 21% were seen once. Time point: persistent/refractory GD, antithyroid drugs over 5 years with positive TRAb. Following extraction of RNA from PBMCs, that RNA was used to make the TCR library. The specimen was peripheral blood mononuclear cells (PBMCs), collected when the disease was refractory, from a patient treated with antithyroid drugs. The receptors shown here come from a female donor with Graves disease.

V gene TRBV19 combines with J gene TRBJ1-4; unclear D gene. V was trimmed by 3 bases and J by 0 bases, leaving 5 bases between them. This CDR3 is 14 amino acids long. CDR1 and CDR2 from the germline V gene are LNHDA and SQIVND (reference sequence). The CDR3 here is CASSIWTTNEKLFF. CDR3 in DNA: TGTGCCAGTAGTATCTGGACAACTAATGAAAAACTGTTTTTT.

The rearrangement links TRBV20-1 to TRBJ1-1; tentatively, D is TRBD1 (5 bases). With 0 bases removed from V and 0 bases from J, the gap between germline ends came to 11 bases. Germline V lookup: CDR1 DFQATT, CDR2 SNEGSKA (reference sequence). The CDR3 spans 15 residues. The CDR3 sequence: CSARDNNRLNTEAFF. The DNA of the CDR3 is TGCAGTGCTAGAGATAATAACAGGCTGAACACTGAAGCTTTCTTT.